One sample yielded the 21 T cell receptor beta chains listed below, sequenced in a study of blood T cell repertoires in COVID-19. Clones were sequenced by immunoSEQ multiplex PCR, and TCRdb holds only the in-frame ones, with some missing. The repertoire holds about 240,000 clones, with about 79% as singletons. The material sequenced was peripheral blood. Source of these receptors: a woman aged 80 or older with acute or convalescent COVID-19.

The rearrangement uses TRBV7-2 and TRBJ2-7; 12 bases align to TRBD2. Germline lookup yields CDR1 SGHTA and CDR2 FQGNSA. CDR3 length: 15 amino acids. With 4 bases clipped from V and 2 bases from J, the junction kept 3 bases outside the gene matches. Here the CDR3 DNA reads TGTGCCAGCAGCTCCCGACTAGCGGGGGCCTACGAGCAGTACTTC. As protein: CASSSRLAGAYEQYF.

The chain couples TRBV7-3 to TRBJ2-2, with 9 bases fitting TRBD1. With 2 bases clipped from V and 5 bases from J, the junction kept 9 bases outside the gene matches. Germline lookup yields CDR1 SGHTA and CDR2 FQGTGA. The CDR3 is 17 residues long. As DNA, the CDR3 is TGTGCCAGCAGCTTACCCCCAGACAGGGGGAGAACCGGGGAGCTGTTTTTT. Its protein is CASSLPPDRGRTGELFF.

The J gene is TRBJ1-2, the V gene TRBV5-1; 7 nucleotides align to TRBD1. CDR1 and CDR2 (germline): SGHRS, YFSETQ. Trimming cost V 0 bases and J 5 bases; bases outside gene matches: 4. This CDR3 contains 14 residues. Here the CDR3 DNA reads TGCGCCAGCAGCTTGGGCGGGACAGCATATGGCTACACCTTC. It codes for CASSLGGTAYGYTF.

The chain has TRBV3-1 (or the pseudogene TRBV3-2) and TRBJ2-7, with TRBD1 matching over 12 bases. The length of the CDR3 is 16 residues. Germline V gene lookup returns CDR1 LGHDT and CDR2 YNNKEL (reference sequence). Germline trimming cut 3 bases from V and 6 bases from J; bases unmatched to any gene: 9. In nucleotides, the CDR3 is TGTGCCAGCAGCCAGGTAGGGACAGGGGGCTCGGGCGAGCAGTACTTC. The encoded protein is CASSQVGTGGSGEQYF.

This clone was observed a handful of times. The rearrangement uses TRBV6-6 and TRBJ2-1; 10 bases line up with TRBD2. CDR1 and CDR2 (germline): MNHNY, SVGAGI (reference sequence). The CDR3 is made up of 16 amino acids. V gave up 2 bases and J gave up 8 bases; unmatched junction bases: 9. In DNA, the CDR3 is TGTGCCAGCAGTTACGGCTCTAGCGGGGGATGGGATGAGCAGTTCTTC. As protein: CASSYGSSGGWDEQFF.

V usage is TRBV28 and J usage is TRBJ2-2, with 12 bases identical to TRBD1. The CDR3 contains 16 residues. The germline CDR1 and CDR2 sequences are MDHEN and SYDVKM. J lost 8 bases, V lost 2 bases, and 6 bases had no gene match. The chain's CDR3 is CASSLPGQGARGELFF. CDR3 in DNA: TGTGCCAGCAGTTTACCGGGACAGGGGGCGCGAGGGGAGCTGTTTTTT. The entire variable domain, with the rest obtained from reference TRBV28 and TRBJ2-2, is as follows: DVKVTQSSRYLVKRTGEKVFLECVQDMDHENMFWYRQDPGLGLRLIYFSYDVKMKEKGDIPEGYSVSREKKERFSLILESASTNQTSMYLCASSLPGQGARGELFFGEGSRLTVL.

The rearrangement uses TRBV6-6 and TRBJ2-5, with 14 bases that match TRBD2. The CDR3 contains 16 residues. V was clipped by 5 bases and J by 2 bases; unmatched bases: 4. The germline CDR1 and CDR2 sequences are MNHNY and SVGAGI (reference sequence). The CDR3 loop is CASSHGTSGGQETQYF. The CDR3 nucleotides are TGTGCCAGCAGTCATGGGACTAGCGGGGGACAAGAGACCCAGTACTTC.

The chain has TRBV3-1 (or the pseudogene TRBV3-2) and TRBJ2-7; the D gene is possibly TRBD1 (5 bases). Trimming removed 4 bases at V and 2 bases at J, with 12 bases between. Per germline, CDR1 LGHDT and CDR2 YNNKEL (reference sequence). The CDR3 length is 14 residues. CDR3 sequence: CASSRGPDPYEQYF. In DNA, the CDR3 is TGTGCCAGCAGCCGGGGCCCAGACCCCTACGAGCAGTACTTC.

This clone was counted a few times. The rearrangement links TRBV28 to TRBJ1-2; perhaps TRBD1 as D (5 bases). The V gene lost 5 bases and the J gene lost 6 bases, with 19 bases spanning the gap. Looked up from germline, CDR1 is MDHEN and CDR2 is SYDVKM. The CDR3 runs to 15 residues. CDR3 amino acids: CASSPPDRPVNGYTF. The CDR3, as DNA: TGTGCCAGCAGTCCTCCCGACAGACCTGTCAATGGCTACACCTTC.

The chain couples TRBV6-5 to TRBJ2-1; D remains ambiguous. This CDR3 region has 15 residues. The germline V gene encodes CDR1 MNHEY and CDR2 SVGAGI. Trimming shortened V by 7 bases and J by 3 bases, and 16 bases separated the two germline ends. Here the CDR3 reads CASTYSHTIYNEQFF. The CDR3, as DNA: TGTGCCAGCACCTACTCACATACCATCTACAATGAGCAGTTCTTC.

As to this clone: At the DNA level, this CDR3 is encoded by other sequences in the same sample as well. The V call is TRBV5-4, the J call TRBJ1-1; TRBD1 might be the D (5 bases). CDR3 size: 13 residues. V was shortened by 2 bases and J by 1 base, with 6 bases between the two germline ends. CDR1 and CDR2 (germline): SGHNT, YYREEE (reference sequence). The CDR3 DNA sequence: TGTGCCAGCAGCTTAACAGGGAACACTGAAGCTTTCTTT. Its protein is CASSLTGNTEAFF.

The chain couples TRBV7-2 to TRBJ2-1; possibly TRBD1 for D (5 bases). The CDR3 spans 15 residues. CDR1 is SGHTA, CDR2 FQGNSA, per germline. Between the trimmed V and J ends, which lost 3 bases and 1 base, there was a span of 10 bases. CDR3 bases: TGTGCCAGCAGCTTTCAGGGTGCGTCCTACAATGAGCAGTTCTTC. Its translation is CASSFQGASYNEQFF.

The rearrangement links TRBV2 to TRBJ2-2; D might be TRBD2 (8 bases). The CDR3 sequence is 16 residues long. CDR1 is SNHLY and CDR2 is FYNNEI in the germline V gene. Trimming stripped 6 bases from V and 2 bases from J, with 16 bases between. The CDR3 region is CASSRGGQLNTGELFF. The CDR3 DNA is TGTGCCAGCAGCCGGGGGGGACAGCTAAACACCGGGGAGCTGTTTTTT.

CDR3 region: CASSLRQGPGYF. The CDR3, as DNA: TGTGCCAGCAGCTTAAGACAGGGGCCCGGGTATTTT. This chain uses TRBV6-6 with TRBJ1-3, with 8 bases aligning to TRBD1. V shed 6 bases, J shed 16 bases, and the junction held 11 bases outside the gene matches. The CDR3 has 12 amino acids. Germline V CDR1 and CDR2: MNHNY, SVGAGI (reference sequence).

The rearrangement uses TRBV11-2 and TRBJ1-5; the match to TRBD1 covers 9 bases. J lost 4 bases, V lost 4 bases, and 2 bases had no gene match. From germline, CDR1 is SGHAT and CDR2 FQNNGV. CDR3 length: 14 residues. The CDR3 DNA follows: TGTGCCAGCAGCTCAGGACAGGGGAATCAGCCCCAGCATTTT. Protein: CASSSGQGNQPQHF. The whole variable domain, filled in from reference TRBV11-2 and TRBJ1-5, reads EAGVAQSPRYKIIEKRQSVAFWCNPISGHATLYWYQQILGQGPKLLIQFQNNGVVDDSQLPKDRFSAERLKGVDSTLKIQPAKLEDSAVYLCASSSGQGNQPQHFGDGTRLSIL.

This clone was found once. This likely comes from a read error, as the CDR3 has no conserved phenylalanine or tryptophan at its end. Because the CDR3's place on the DNA is in doubt, the DNA is left out and the CDR3 is given as listed by TCRdb. J is TRBJ1-1 and V is TRBV28. In germline, CDR1 is MDHEN, CDR2 SYDVKM. The length of the CDR3 is 12 amino acids, counting both ends. CDR3 loop: CASSSQTQRERL.

The chain links TRBV5-6 to TRBJ1-2; possibly TRBD1 for D (5 bases). V was cut by 7 bases and J by 0 bases, with 19 bases left in between. The CDR3 runs to 16 residues. Germline V gives CDR1 SGHDT, CDR2 YYEEEE. CDR3 DNA sequence: TGTGCCAGCCGGGGGGGACTTCTAGACCCTAACTATGGCTACACCTTC. Its protein product is CASRGGLLDPNYGYTF.

The chain carries TRBV6-5 and TRBJ2-7; D may be TRBD2 (6 bases). Per the germline V gene, CDR1 is MNHEY and CDR2 is SVGAGI. V was shortened by 7 bases and J by 9 bases, with 16 bases between the two germline ends. The length of the CDR3 is 12 residues. The CDR3 is CASTGGALGQYF. The CDR3 DNA is TGTGCCAGCACCGGGGGAGCCTTGGGGCAGTACTTC.

The V and J genes are TRBV5-6 and TRBJ1-5, with 8 bases aligning to TRBD1. Per the germline V gene, CDR1 is SGHDT and CDR2 is YYEEEE. The CDR3 has 14 amino acids. Trimming cost V 4 bases and J 7 bases; bases outside gene matches: 7. The CDR3 DNA follows: TGTGCCAGCAGCCCTCAGGGGGCGCGGCAGCCCCAGCATTTT. As protein: CASSPQGARQPQHF.

The V call is TRBV6-2 or TRBV6-3, the J call TRBJ2-4; 8 bases fit TRBD1. The CDR3 runs to 17 residues. V was clipped by 2 bases and J by 6 bases; unmatched bases: 12. From germline, CDR1 is MNHEY and CDR2 SVGEGT. CDR3 amino acids: CASSYPLPFDRGNIQYF. DNA for the CDR3: TGTGCCAGCAGTTACCCTCTACCCTTCGACAGGGGAAACATTCAGTACTTC.

The chain couples TRBV3-1 (or the pseudogene TRBV3-2) to TRBJ2-1, with D tentatively TRBD2 (5 bases). Germline-derived CDR1 and CDR2 are LGHDT and YNNKEL (reference sequence). The germline V and J ends were trimmed by 4 bases and 9 bases, with 16 bases remaining between them. This CDR3 spans 14 amino acids. This CDR3 is CASSPKGLVFEQFF. In nucleotides, the CDR3 is TGTGCCAGCAGCCCAAAAGGACTCGTCTTTGAGCAGTTCTTC.